This T cell receptor (beta chain) was recovered during a study of T cells in Graves' hyperthyroidism and ophthalmopathy. On the study more broadly: Before treatment of any kind, peripheral blood was taken at initial diagnosis. Study-wide results and limits: Blood also held most thyroid clonotypes expanded beyond 0.001.

V shed 8 bases and J shed 0 bases, with 11 bases lying between them. CDR1 MNHEY and CDR2 SMNVEV come from the germline V gene (reference sequence). The CDR3 is 15 amino acids. What was amplified from RNA transcripts were TCR beta CDR3 regions. The HTBI primer set served for first-round RT-PCR of the TCR CDR3. TCRdb independently ran MiXCR on the multiplex PCR reads; one entry per CDR3 protein. The sample has about 350,000 distinct CDR3 sequences, around 18% seen once. On this clonotype: The antigen is unknown.

It was uncontrolled infection, other autoimmune disease, pregnancy or lactation that excluded patients. The receptor was isolated from a woman aged 40 to 50 with Graves' ophthalmopathy. The sample consisted of blood. The chain joins TRBV27 to TRBJ1-6; no clear D gene. The CDR3 here is CASRTESSYNSPLHF. The CDR3 bases are TGTGCCAGCCGGACGGAAAGCTCCTATAATTCACCCCTCCACTTT.